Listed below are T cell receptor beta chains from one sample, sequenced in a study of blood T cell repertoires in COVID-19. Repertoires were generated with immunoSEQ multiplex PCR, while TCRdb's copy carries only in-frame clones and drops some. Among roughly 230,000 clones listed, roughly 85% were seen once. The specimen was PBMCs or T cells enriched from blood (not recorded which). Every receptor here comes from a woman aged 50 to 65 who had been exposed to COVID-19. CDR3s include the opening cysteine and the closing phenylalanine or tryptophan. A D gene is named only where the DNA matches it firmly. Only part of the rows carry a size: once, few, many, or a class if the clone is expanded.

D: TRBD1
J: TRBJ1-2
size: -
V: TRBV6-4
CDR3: CASRGQGAPNYGYTF
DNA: TGTGCCAGCAGGGGACAGGGGGCGCCTAACTATGGCTACACCTTC

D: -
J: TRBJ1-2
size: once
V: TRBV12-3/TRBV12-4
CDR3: CASSFVDRPITF
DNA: TGTGCCAGCAGTTTCGTGGACAGACCAATCACCTTC

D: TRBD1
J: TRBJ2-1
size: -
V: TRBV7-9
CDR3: CASSISGTGGFF
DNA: TGTGCCAGCAGCATTTCCGGGACAGGAGGGTTCTTC

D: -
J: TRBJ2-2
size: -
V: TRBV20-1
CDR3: CSASYITGELFF
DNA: TGCAGTGCTAGTTATATTACCGGGGAGCTGTTTTTT

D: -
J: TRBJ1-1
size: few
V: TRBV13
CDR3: CASSLGPAQGKWTMNTEAFF
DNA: TGTGCCAGCAGCTTAGGTCCCGCCCAGGGAAAATGGACAATGAACACTGAAGCTTTCTTT

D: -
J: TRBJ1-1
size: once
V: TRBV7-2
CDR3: CASTTLGAEAFF
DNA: TGTGCCAGCACCACGTTAGGGGCTGAAGCTTTCTTT

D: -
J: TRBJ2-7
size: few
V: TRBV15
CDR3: CATSRDPTGSYEQYF
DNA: TGTGCCACCAGCAGAGATCCAACGGGCTCCTACGAGCAGTACTTC

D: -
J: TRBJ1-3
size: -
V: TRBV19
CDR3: CASSIDSSGNTIYF
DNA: TGTGCCAGTAGTATAGACAGCTCTGGAAACACCATATATTTT

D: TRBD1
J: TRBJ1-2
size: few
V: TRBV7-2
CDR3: CASSVRQGAGNGYTF
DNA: TGTGCCAGCAGCGTACGACAGGGGGCGGGGAATGGCTACACCTTC

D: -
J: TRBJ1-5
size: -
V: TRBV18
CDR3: CASSPDRVEPQHF
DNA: TGTGCCAGCTCTCCCGACAGAGTAGAGCCCCAGCATTTT

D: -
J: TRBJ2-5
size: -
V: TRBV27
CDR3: CASSRGRGTQYF
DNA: TGTGCCAGCAGTAGGGGAAGGGGGACCCAGTACTTC

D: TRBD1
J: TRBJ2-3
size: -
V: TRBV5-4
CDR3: CASSLEGAGGASDTQYF
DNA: TGTGCCAGCAGCTTGGAGGGGGCAGGGGGCGCTTCGGATACGCAGTATTTT